The rows below give T cell receptor beta chains drawn from one sample of a study of shared T cell receptors in the human thymus. Only in-frame clones appear in the TCRdb table, and some are missing; sequencing was by immunoSEQ multiplex PCR. Seen here are about 500,000 clones, approximately 80% observed once, and the top ten hold 0.013%. The sample was also linked to a second study, of human thymus T cells.

The material sequenced was thymocytes. Receptors were obtained from a boy under two years old with a congenital heart defect. CDR3s include the opening cysteine and the closing phenylalanine or tryptophan. The order of the fields is clone size, D gene, V gene, J gene, CDR3 DNA, CDR3 protein. A D gene is named only where the DNA matches it firmly. A row's size may be missing; if present it is once, few, many or a size class.

size: few; D: TRBD2; V: TRBV25-1; J: TRBJ2-3; DNA: TGTGCCAGCAGTGAATATATTAGCGGGAGGTCGGGGGATACGCAGTATTTT; CDR3: CASSEYISGRSGDTQYF
size: -; D: -; V: TRBV6-5; J: TRBJ2-3; DNA: TGTGCCAGCAGTTACTCTGAGCGCACAGATACGCAGTATTTT; CDR3: CASSYSERTDTQYF
size: -; D: -; V: TRBV25-1; J: TRBJ2-7; DNA: TGTGCCAGCAGTGATCCTAGAAGGAGCTCCTACGAGCAGTACTTC; CDR3: CASSDPRRSSYEQYF
size: -; D: -; V: TRBV21-1; J: TRBJ1-2; DNA: TGTGCCAGCAGCAATCCGGGACAGGGGAAGGTTGGCTACACCTTC; CDR3: CASSNPGQGKVGYTF
size: -; D: TRBD2; V: TRBV6-6; J: TRBJ2-1; DNA: TGTGCCAGCAGTTACTTAGCGGGCGACAATGAGCAGTTCTTC; CDR3: CASSYLAGDNEQFF
size: few; D: TRBD2; V: TRBV5-1; J: TRBJ2-2; DNA: TGCGCCAGCAGCTTGGCGCGACTAGCGGGAAACACCGGGGAGCTGTTTTTT; CDR3: CASSLARLAGNTGELFF
size: -; D: -; V: TRBV9; J: TRBJ1-2; DNA: TGTGCCAGCAGTGCCGGGCGGGGCCTTTGGGATGGCTACACCTTC; CDR3: CASSAGRGLWDGYTF
size: -; D: TRBD1; V: TRBV27; J: TRBJ1-5; DNA: TGTGCCAGCAGTCCACACCAGACAGGGCCCGATAGCAATCAGCCCCAGCATTTT; CDR3: CASSPHQTGPDSNQPQHF
size: -; D: TRBD2; V: TRBV29-1; J: TRBJ2-1; DNA: TGCAGCGTCCCGGTTCGAAGCGGGAAAACACCTTACAATGAGCAGTTCTTC; CDR3: CSVPVRSGKTPYNEQFF
size: few; D: -; V: TRBV20-1; J: TRBJ2-7; DNA: TGCAGTGCTAGTGGCGGGGTCGAGCAGTACTTC; CDR3: CSASGGVEQYF
size: -; D: TRBD1; V: TRBV28; J: TRBJ1-5; DNA: TGTGCCAGCAGTTCCGATTACAGGGGCCAGCCCCAGCATTTT; CDR3: CASSSDYRGQPQHF
size: once; D: TRBD1; V: TRBV27; J: TRBJ1-2; DNA: TGTGCCAGCAGTCCCGGGACAGGCTATGGCTACACCTTC; CDR3: CASSPGTGYGYTF
size: once; D: -; V: TRBV28; J: TRBJ1-1; DNA: TGTGCCAGCAGTTCCACCCCGGACAGGAACACTGAAGCTTTCTTT; CDR3: CASSSTPDRNTEAFF
size: -; D: TRBD2; V: TRBV7-8; J: TRBJ2-7; DNA: TGTGCCAGCACCTTGGGACTAGCGGGAGCCGAGCAGTACTTC; CDR3: CASTLGLAGAEQYF
size: -; D: -; V: TRBV12-5; J: TRBJ1-4; DNA: TGTGCTAGTGGTTTGGTAAAGGGGGAAGAAAGGGAAAAACTGTTTTTT; CDR3: CASGLVKGEEREKLFF
size: -; D: -; V: TRBV7-2; J: TRBJ2-7; DNA: TGTGCCAGCAGGAACCAGGGTGGCGGGACCAACCTCTCCTATGGGCAGTACTTC; CDR3: CASRNQGGGTNLSYGQYF
size: once; D: TRBD2; V: TRBV2; J: TRBJ2-5; DNA: TGTGCCAGCGCCATACTAGCGGGACTAATCCAAGAGACCCAGTACTTC; CDR3: CASAILAGLIQETQYF
size: -; D: -; V: TRBV11-2; J: TRBJ2-7; DNA: TGTGCCAGCAGCTTAGGAGAAACAGGGTGGAAGCCCTACGAGCAGTACTTC; CDR3: CASSLGETGWKPYEQYF
size: once; D: -; V: TRBV14; J: TRBJ1-1; DNA: TGTGCCAGCAGCCAAAGGGAGTTGTACATGAACACTGAAGCTTTCTTT; CDR3: CASSQRELYMNTEAFF
size: -; D: -; V: TRBV4-1; J: TRBJ2-7; DNA: TGCGCCAGCAGCCAAGCGGCTAGCGCAACCTACGAGCAGTACTTC; CDR3: CASSQAASATYEQYF
size: -; D: TRBD1; V: TRBV4-3; J: TRBJ1-1; DNA: TGCGCCAGCAGCCAAGATTTGCCCCGTTCCTACAGGGGGCGCTTCACTGAAGCTTTCTTT; CDR3: CASSQDLPRSYRGRFTEAFF
size: -; D: TRBD2; V: TRBV19; J: TRBJ2-3; DNA: TGTGCCAGTACTAAGAACTCGGGACTAGCGGGAACAGATACGCAGTATTTT; CDR3: CASTKNSGLAGTDTQYF
size: -; D: -; V: TRBV19; J: TRBJ1-5; DNA: TGTGCCAGTACCCTAGGGGGGGATAAGGATAGCAATCAGCCCCAGCATTTT; CDR3: CASTLGGDKDSNQPQHF
size: few; D: -; V: TRBV29-1; J: TRBJ2-1; DNA: TGCAGCGTTAGCCCTCGGCACAAGATACAGAATGAGCAGTTCTTC; CDR3: CSVSPRHKIQNEQFF
size: -; D: -; V: TRBV6-1; J: TRBJ2-1; DNA: TGTGCCAGCAGTGATATCTTTGAGCAGTTCTTC; CDR3: CASSDIFEQFF
size: -; D: -; V: TRBV7-6; J: TRBJ2-5; DNA: TGTGCCAGCAGCTTCGGTGGTAATGAGACCCAGTACTTC; CDR3: CASSFGGNETQYF
size: -; D: TRBD2; V: TRBV10-3; J: TRBJ2-2; DNA: TGTGCCATCAATGGGGGCGGGAGGGCCTCTTTGGACACCGGGGAGCTGTTTTTT; CDR3: CAINGGGRASLDTGELFF
size: once; D: -; V: TRBV9; J: TRBJ1-5; DNA: TGTGCCAGCAGGGGTAGGCGACAGAAATTCAATCAGCCCCAGCATTTT; CDR3: CASRGRRQKFNQPQHF
size: -; D: -; V: TRBV7-9; J: TRBJ2-1; DNA: TGTGCCAGCAACTCGCGGGGTAACAATTACAATGAGCAGTTCTTC; CDR3: CASNSRGNNYNEQFF
size: -; D: TRBD2; V: TRBV5-1; J: TRBJ2-1; DNA: TGCGCCAGCAGCTTGGGGTTAGCGGGAGGGCCCTACAATGAGCAGTTCTTC; CDR3: CASSLGLAGGPYNEQFF
size: -; D: TRBD2; V: TRBV5-8; J: TRBJ2-7; DNA: TGTGCCAGCAGCTTTATCCTTCGGGGGGGTACCTCCTACGAGCAGTACTTC; CDR3: CASSFILRGGTSYEQYF
size: -; D: -; V: TRBV11-2; J: TRBJ2-7; DNA: TGTGCCAGCAGCTTAGTTACAGGGTTGGGCGAGCAGTACTTC; CDR3: CASSLVTGLGEQYF
size: -; D: TRBD2; V: TRBV14; J: TRBJ2-7; DNA: TGTGCCAGCAGCCAAGGTCATAAGCGGGAGGGCCTCTTCGAGCAGTACTTC; CDR3: CASSQGHKREGLFEQYF
size: -; D: TRBD2; V: TRBV28; J: TRBJ2-7; DNA: TGTGCCAGCACCCTGCCGGGACTAGCGGGAATCGAGCAGTACTTC; CDR3: CASTLPGLAGIEQYF
size: -; D: TRBD2; V: TRBV30; J: TRBJ2-7; DNA: TGTGCCTGGAGTGTCCGGGGGGTTTTCGAGCAGTACTTC; CDR3: CAWSVRGVFEQYF
size: once; D: -; V: TRBV7-2; J: TRBJ2-7; DNA: TGTGCCAGCAGCTTAGAAGGGCGGACAACCATCTTGGAGCAGTACTTC; CDR3: CASSLEGRTTILEQYF
size: -; D: TRBD2; V: TRBV28; J: TRBJ2-1; DNA: TGTGCCAGCAGTTGCCCCCCCCGGGGGGATGAGCAGTTCTTC; CDR3: CASSCPPRGDEQFF
size: -; D: TRBD1; V: TRBV2; J: TRBJ2-1; DNA: TGTGCCAGCAGCCCCCAGGGGGCCGGGGAGTTCTTC; CDR3: CASSPQGAGEFF
size: -; D: TRBD1; V: TRBV30; J: TRBJ1-5; DNA: TGTGCCTGGAGTGCACGGACAGGGTCCAATCAGCCCCAGCATTTT; CDR3: CAWSARTGSNQPQHF
size: few; D: TRBD2; V: TRBV4-1; J: TRBJ2-7; DNA: TGCGCCAGCAGCCAGGATACTAGCGGGAGTACCTACGAGCAGTACTTC; CDR3: CASSQDTSGSTYEQYF
size: -; D: TRBD1; V: TRBV25-1; J: TRBJ2-1; DNA: TGTGCCAGCAGTGATCGGGACAGTCCTTTGTTTAACAATGAGCAGTTCTTC; CDR3: CASSDRDSPLFNNEQFF
size: -; D: -; V: TRBV4-2; J: TRBJ2-1; DNA: TGTGCCAGCAGCCAACCCTCTCCTCGACCCCCGGGGTCTAGCTCCTACAATGAGCAGTTCTTC; CDR3: CASSQPSPRPPGSSSYNEQFF
size: -; D: -; V: TRBV29-1; J: TRBJ1-5; DNA: TGCAGCGTCGCCCCAGGATTCAATCAGCCCCAGCATTTT; CDR3: CSVAPGFNQPQHF
size: -; D: TRBD1; V: TRBV7-2; J: TRBJ1-5; DNA: TGTGCCAGCAGCGGGACCACAGGGGGCGGGAATCAGCCCCAGCATTTT; CDR3: CASSGTTGGGNQPQHF
size: -; D: -; V: TRBV7-9; J: TRBJ2-7; DNA: TGTGCCAGCAGCAAGGACAGCTACGAGCAGTACTTC; CDR3: CASSKDSYEQYF
size: -; D: TRBD2; V: TRBV19; J: TRBJ2-1; DNA: TGTGCCAGTAGTATAGGAACTAGCGGGAGTGATGAGCAGTTCTTC; CDR3: CASSIGTSGSDEQFF
size: few; D: TRBD1; V: TRBV28; J: TRBJ1-3; DNA: TGTGCCAGCACCTTAGGCAGGGGGCCTGGAAACACCATATATTTT; CDR3: CASTLGRGPGNTIYF
size: -; D: -; V: TRBV5-1; J: TRBJ2-7; DNA: TGCGCCAGCAGCCCGAACAGGGAATCGTACGAGCAGTACTTC; CDR3: CASSPNRESYEQYF
size: few; D: TRBD2; V: TRBV2; J: TRBJ2-5; DNA: TGTGCCAGCAAACCCCGCCTGACTAGCGGGAGGGGAGAGACCCAGTACTTC; CDR3: CASKPRLTSGRGETQYF
size: -; D: TRBD1; V: TRBV10-1; J: TRBJ1-1; DNA: TGCGCCAGCACCTTTCGGGACAGGGTGAGCACTGAAGCTTTCTTT; CDR3: CASTFRDRVSTEAFF
size: -; D: TRBD1; V: TRBV7-9; J: TRBJ2-7; DNA: TGTGCCAGCAGCGACCGAGGTGACAGGGTGGGAACCTACGAGCAGTACTTC; CDR3: CASSDRGDRVGTYEQYF
size: -; D: TRBD2; V: TRBV5-1; J: TRBJ2-3; DNA: TGCGCCAGCAGCTTGGAACGACTAGCGGGGGCCACAGATACGCAGTATTTT; CDR3: CASSLERLAGATDTQYF
size: few; D: -; V: TRBV5-1; J: TRBJ2-5; DNA: TGCGCCAGCAGCCCCCCCCTCAGGGGAATGAAGGAGACCCAGTACTTC; CDR3: CASSPPLRGMKETQYF
size: -; D: -; V: TRBV4-3; J: TRBJ2-7; DNA: TGCGCCAGCAGCCAAGGATCAGGGGTGAGGGTCTACGAGCAGTACTTC; CDR3: CASSQGSGVRVYEQYF
size: few; D: TRBD1; V: TRBV15; J: TRBJ1-4; DNA: TGTGCCACCAGCAAGGGACAGGAAAAACTGTTTTTT; CDR3: CATSKGQEKLFF
size: -; D: TRBD2; V: TRBV9; J: TRBJ2-7; DNA: TGTGCCAGCAGCGTAGGGGCGGGACTAGGCGAGCAGTACTTC; CDR3: CASSVGAGLGEQYF
size: -; D: -; V: TRBV28; J: TRBJ2-7; DNA: TGTGCCAGCAGCTTTTTACCAGGGGATTCTTTCGACGAGCAGTACTTC; CDR3: CASSFLPGDSFDEQYF
size: -; D: TRBD1; V: TRBV6-6; J: TRBJ1-2; DNA: TGTGCCAGCAGGGACAGGGGGTATGGCTACACCTTC; CDR3: CASRDRGYGYTF